This T cell receptor (beta chain) was sequenced during a study of Graves' ophthalmopathy and Graves' hyperthyroidism. On the study more broadly: Being free of ophthalmopathy for 18 months of follow-up defined stable hyperthyroidism.

Study observations and caveats: For separating ophthalmopathy from stable hyperthyroidism, a 13-signature model gave under 90% sensitivity and roughly 77% specificity.

TCR beta CDR3 regions were amplified from RNA transcripts. The workflow started with a first-round RT-PCR run with HTBI primers and then moved on to a second-round multiplex PCR. TCRdb used MiXCR to reprocess the multiplex PCR reads, holding one entry per CDR3 protein. The sample lists roughly 1.1 million distinct CDR3 sequences; about two fifths were seen once. Germline CDR1 reads DFQATT; CDR2 reads SNEGSKA (reference sequence). There are 12 residues in the CDR3. The V and J ends lost 0 bases and 8 bases respectively, with 10 bases between them. The table lists this clonotype with many counts. Its antigen remains unidentified. Diagnosis relied on clinical symptoms, serum thyroxine, TRAb, thyroid ultrasound and orbital computed tomography.

The source of this sequence is an adult man with Graves' hyperthyroidism. The specimen sequenced was peripheral blood or thyroid tissue (not recorded which). V usage is TRBV20-1 and J usage is TRBJ1-2; D unclear. DNA of the CDR3: TGCAGTGCTAGAGACTGGGCGGGGGGCTACACCTTC. Its protein is CSARDWAGGYTF.